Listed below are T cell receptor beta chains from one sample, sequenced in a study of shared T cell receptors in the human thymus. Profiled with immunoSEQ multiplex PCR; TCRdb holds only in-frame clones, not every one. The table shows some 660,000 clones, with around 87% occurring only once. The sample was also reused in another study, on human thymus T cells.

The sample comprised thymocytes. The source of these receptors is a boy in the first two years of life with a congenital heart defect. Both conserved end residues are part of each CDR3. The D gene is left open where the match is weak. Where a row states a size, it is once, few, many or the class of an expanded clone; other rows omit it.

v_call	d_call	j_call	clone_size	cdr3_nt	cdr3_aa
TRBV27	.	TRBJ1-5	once	TGTGCCAGCAGTTTATCGGGGGGGCGCGGAGGCAATCAGCCCCAGCATTTT	CASSLSGGRGGNQPQHF
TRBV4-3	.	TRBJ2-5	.	TGCGCCAGCAGCGTAGGCTTGGCGGCACCTGAAATTCAAGAGACCCAGTACTTC	CASSVGLAAPEIQETQYF
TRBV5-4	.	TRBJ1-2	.	TGTGCCAGCAGCCAAAGGGAGACGCCGTATGGCTACACCTTC	CASSQRETPYGYTF
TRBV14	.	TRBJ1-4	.	TGTGCCAGCAGCTCACGACAGCGTGAAAAACTGTTTTTT	CASSSRQREKLFF
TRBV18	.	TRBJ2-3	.	TGTGCCAGCTCACCTTCGGGACACCTCACAGATACGCAGTATTTT	CASSPSGHLTDTQYF
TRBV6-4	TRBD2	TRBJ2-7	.	TGTGCCAGCAGTTCAAGGACTAGTCGCTACGAGCAGTACTTC	CASSSRTSRYEQYF
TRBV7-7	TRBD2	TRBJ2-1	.	TGTGCCAGCAGCCCCCTCCGGGGCCAGGGACTAGCGGGAGTCGATGAGCAGTTCTTC	CASSPLRGQGLAGVDEQFF
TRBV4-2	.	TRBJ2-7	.	TGTGCCAGCAGCCAACATGCGGGACCGGGCTACGAGCAGTACTTC	CASSQHAGPGYEQYF
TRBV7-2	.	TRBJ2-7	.	TGTGCCAGCAGCTTAGGTTGGGAGGACTACTACGAGCAGTACTTC	CASSLGWEDYYEQYF
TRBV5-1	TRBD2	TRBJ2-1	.	TGCGCCAGCAGCTTGGGTCGTCTAGCGGGCTCCTACAATGAGCAGTTCTTC	CASSLGRLAGSYNEQFF
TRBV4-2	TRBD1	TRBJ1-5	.	TGTGCCAGCAGCCAAGTCGAAATTTCGGGACAGCCTTATAGCAATCAGCCCCAGCATTTT	CASSQVEISGQPYSNQPQHF
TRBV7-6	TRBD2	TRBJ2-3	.	TGTGCCAGCAGCTCGGGACTAGCCACAGATACGCAGTATTTT	CASSSGLATDTQYF
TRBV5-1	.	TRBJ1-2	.	TGCGCCAGCAGCGCTGGACAGAAATCACACGGCTACACCTTC	CASSAGQKSHGYTF
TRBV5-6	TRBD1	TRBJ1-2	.	TGTGCCAGCAGCTTGAAAGGACAGGGGAAGTGGGATGGCTACACCTTC	CASSLKGQGKWDGYTF
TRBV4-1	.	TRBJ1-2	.	TGCGCCAGCAGCCAAATAGAGCTGGTTGGGGGCCACTATGGCTACACCTTC	CASSQIELVGGHYGYTF
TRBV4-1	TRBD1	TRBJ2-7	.	TGCGCCAGCAGCCAAGAGGGGACAGTCTCCTACGAGCAGTACTTC	CASSQEGTVSYEQYF
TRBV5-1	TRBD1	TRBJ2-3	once	TGCGCCAGCAGCTTAGGACAGGGGGTGACGAGAGATACGCAGTATTTT	CASSLGQGVTRDTQYF
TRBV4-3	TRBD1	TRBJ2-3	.	TGCGCCAGCAGCCAAACCGGGACAGGGGCCACAGATACGCAGTATTTT	CASSQTGTGATDTQYF
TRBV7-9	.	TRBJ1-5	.	TGTGCCAGCAGCTCCAACATCAACGGGGGGCAGCCCCAGCATTTT	CASSSNINGGQPQHF
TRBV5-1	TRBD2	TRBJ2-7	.	TGCGCCAGCAGCCCTTTTGCGGGAGGGCCGGAAGAGCAGTACTTC	CASSPFAGGPEEQYF
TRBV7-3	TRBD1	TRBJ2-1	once	TGTGCCAGCAGCCCAGAGGGGGCCGTGGCTGAGCAGTTCTTC	CASSPEGAVAEQFF
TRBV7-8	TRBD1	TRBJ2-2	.	TGTGCCAGCAGCTTAGAAGGGACAGGATGGACCGGGGAGCTGTTTTTT	CASSLEGTGWTGELFF
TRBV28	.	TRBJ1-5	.	TGTGCCAGCAGTTTACACTCTCGAAAAAAACAGGGATTCCAGCCCCAGCATTTT	CASSLHSRKKQGFQPQHF
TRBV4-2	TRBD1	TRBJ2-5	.	TGTGCCAGCAGCCAAGAGTCCAGACAGGGATGGGGGACCAGGACCCAGTACTTC	CASSQESRQGWGTRTQYF
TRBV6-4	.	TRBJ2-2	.	TGTGCCAGCAGTGACCAGGCCCAGGGGAACACCGGGGAGCTGTTTTTT	CASSDQAQGNTGELFF
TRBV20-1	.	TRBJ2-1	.	TGCAGAGCGACTGAGCAGTTCTTC	CRATEQFF
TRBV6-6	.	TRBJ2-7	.	TGTGCCAGCAGTTACGGACGGGGGCGCGGGGGTGGGCAGTACTTC	CASSYGRGRGGGQYF
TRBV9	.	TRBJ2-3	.	TGTGCCAGCAGCGCTGGACTAACGAACACAGATACGCAGTATTTT	CASSAGLTNTDTQYF
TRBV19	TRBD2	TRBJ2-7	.	TGTGCCAGTAGTATTACCCTCTGGCGGGAGTTGCACGAGCAGTACTTC	CASSITLWRELHEQYF
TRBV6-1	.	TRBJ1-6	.	TGTGCCAGCAGTGATGGGGAGGGGGTCTCCTATAATTCACCCCTCCACTTT	CASSDGEGVSYNSPLHF
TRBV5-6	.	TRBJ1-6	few	TGTGCCAGCAGCTTGGAGACTGGAGATAATTCCCCCCTCCACTTT	CASSLETGDNSPLHF
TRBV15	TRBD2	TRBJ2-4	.	TGTGCCACAGGCGGGGGGCCCAACATTCAGTACTTC	CATGGGPNIQYF
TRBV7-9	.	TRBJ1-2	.	TGTGCCAGCAGCCCCCCGTCTGGCTACACCTTC	CASSPPSGYTF
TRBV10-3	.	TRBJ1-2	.	TGTGCCATCGGATGGCGGGGGGGACTCTCCTACGGCTACACCTTC	CAIGWRGGLSYGYTF
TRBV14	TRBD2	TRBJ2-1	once	TGTGCCAGCAGCCAACGGACTAGCGGGACAGACAATGAGCAGTTCTTC	CASSQRTSGTDNEQFF
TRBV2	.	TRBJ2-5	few	TGTGCCAGCAGTGAAAGGGGGTGGAAGACCCAGTACTTC	CASSERGWKTQYF
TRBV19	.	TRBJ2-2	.	TGTGCCAGTAGTATGAGGCCGTCAGCGAACACCGGGGAGCTGTTTTTT	CASSMRPSANTGELFF
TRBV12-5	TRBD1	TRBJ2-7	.	TGTGCTAGTGGTTTGGAAGCAGGGGGCGCGTATTACGAGCAGTACTTC	CASGLEAGGAYYEQYF
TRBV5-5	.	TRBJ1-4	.	TGTGCCAGCAGCTCGGTCCCAACTAATGAAAAACTGTTTTTT	CASSSVPTNEKLFF
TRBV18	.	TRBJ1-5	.	TGTGCCAGCTCACCGGGGGGGATCGGTCAGCCCCAGCATTTT	CASSPGGIGQPQHF
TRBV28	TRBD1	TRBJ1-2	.	TGTGCCAGCAGCCGCGACAGGGATCACTATGGCTACACCTTC	CASSRDRDHYGYTF
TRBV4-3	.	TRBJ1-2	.	TGCGCCAGCAGCCAAGGCCCCTATGATGGGCAGGGGACCGTTGGCTACACCTTC	CASSQGPYDGQGTVGYTF
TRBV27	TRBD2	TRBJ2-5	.	TGTGCCAGCAGTTGGGGGACTAGCGGGAAAGAGACCCAGTACTTC	CASSWGTSGKETQYF
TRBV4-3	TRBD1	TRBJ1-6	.	TGCGCCAGCAGCCAAGATATTCGGCAACAGGGGGCTAACTCACCCCTCCACTTT	CASSQDIRQQGANSPLHF
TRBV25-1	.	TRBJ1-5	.	TGTGCCAGCAGTCCTAATGAGGGCAGCAATCAGCCCCAGCATTTT	CASSPNEGSNQPQHF
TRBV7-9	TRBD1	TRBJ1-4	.	TGTGCCAGCAGCCCGATGACAGGGAAAAATGAAAAACTGTTTTTT	CASSPMTGKNEKLFF
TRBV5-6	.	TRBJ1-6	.	TGTGCCAGCAGCTTACTCAGGGGAAGCTCCTATAATTCACCCCTCCACTTT	CASSLLRGSSYNSPLHF
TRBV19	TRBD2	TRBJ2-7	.	TGTGCCAGTAGTATAACGGCGGGAGTTGACGAGCAGTACTTC	CASSITAGVDEQYF
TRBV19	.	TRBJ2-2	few	TGTGCCAGTAGTATGGGGACAATCTACACCGGGGAGCTGTTTTTT	CASSMGTIYTGELFF
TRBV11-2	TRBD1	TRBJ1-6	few	TGTGCCAGCAGCCAAGGGTCGGGACAGGAGAATAATTCACCCCTCCACTTT	CASSQGSGQENNSPLHF
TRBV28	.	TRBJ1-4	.	TGTGCCAGCAGCCGGAGAAGGTGGGAGATGCAAGCTCGGAATGAAAAACTGTTTTTT	CASSRRRWEMQARNEKLFF
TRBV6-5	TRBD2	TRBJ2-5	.	TGTGCCAGCAGTTACGCTAGCGGGGCCACGGAGACCCAGTACTTC	CASSYASGATETQYF
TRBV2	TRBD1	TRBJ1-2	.	TGTGCCAGCAGTGATAATGGGACAGGGAACTATGGCTACACCTTC	CASSDNGTGNYGYTF
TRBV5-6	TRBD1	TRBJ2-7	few	TGTGCCAGCAGTTGGGACAGGGACGAGCAGTACTTC	CASSWDRDEQYF
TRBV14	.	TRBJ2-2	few	TGTGCCAGCAGCCAAGAAAGGGGAAACACCGGGGAGCTGTTTTTT	CASSQERGNTGELFF
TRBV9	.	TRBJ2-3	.	TGTGCCAGCAGCGATGGGGGGTGGGGCACAGATACGCAGTATTTT	CASSDGGWGTDTQYF
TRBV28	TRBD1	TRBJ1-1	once	TGTGCCAGCAGCCCGACAGGGGGGACTGGGGCTTTCTTT	CASSPTGGTGAFF
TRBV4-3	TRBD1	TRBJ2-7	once	TGCGCCAGCAGCCCCGTCTATTTTCGGGACAGGCCGGTAAGCGAGCAGTACTTC	CASSPVYFRDRPVSEQYF
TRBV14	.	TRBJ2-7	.	TGTGCCAGCAGCCAAAAAACGACAGGACCGCCCTACGAGCAGTACTTC	CASSQKTTGPPYEQYF
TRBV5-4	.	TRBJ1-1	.	TGTGCCAGCAGCTTTAGGGGGGGCCCGGACACTGAAGCTTTCTTT	CASSFRGGPDTEAFF